Described below is a single TCR beta chain sequence and its context. Its cognate antigen has yet to be identified. Within one base of it there is no much larger clone, and no base qualities were kept. In the germline V gene, CDR1 corresponds to WSHSY and CDR2 to SAAADI. Trimming accounts for 7 bases at V and 1 base at J, while the number of junction bases matched to no gene is 8. From its cysteine to its phenylalanine, the CDR3 spans 15 amino acids. Only CDR3 DNA remains: 45 bases, in frame from the first base. The entry originates in a study of blood T cell repertoires in COVID-19 (TCRdb year 2020). About the full investigation: Collaborator samples came from the United States, Italy and Spain and covered acute and convalescent phases of COVID-19. The dataset comprised deeply sampled blood TCRbeta repertoires from subjects exposed to, actively infected with, or recovered from COVID-19. The prospective study material was composed of cDNA or gDNA derived from T cells, B-cell-depleted T cells, or PBMCs. Samples were obtained from the ongoing ImmuneRACE study (first 160 participants) and from some 1,200 subjects provided by 6 global collaborators. Nearly every sample came with metadata listing a de-identified subject ID, COVID-19 status, age in years and sex. The repertoires were made available in a free public database intended to serve as a resource for research on the immune response to SARS-CoV-2. Where HLA class I and class II types were available, the types were taken from metadata supplied by the sample provider, not from assay-based typing. General conclusions and limits of the study: The quantity of clinical and demographic metadata differed by source and by participant and was supplied without curation.

Each collaborating institution followed its own protocols to collect whole blood in K2EDTA tubes. For TCRbeta analysis, collaborators shipped samples in one of three forms: frozen whole blood, isolated PBMCs, or DNA extracted from either of those sample types. TCRbeta CDR3 regions were amplified from genomic DNA by means of the immunoSEQ Assay, a bias-controlled multiplex PCR. The source study handled its data this way. The number of nucleated cells in each sample was estimated by amplification of reference gene primers within the assay. To quantify the absolute abundance of each unique TCRbeta CDR3 rearrangement, sequence reads were collapsed and filtered. For each sample, productive Simpson clonality was calculated by taking the square root of Simpson's diversity index across productive rearrangements. TCRdb took this table from immuneACCESS and kept in-frame rearrangements with V and J called. Such tables lack part of the clones; where checked against another copy, unresolved V genes explain under half of the gap, and the rest is unexplained. D and trimming come from the DNA, and the V and J calls and clone size come from that table. The sample table holds some 260,000 clones, of which 82% were seen once. Under 5.5% of the sample belongs to the ten largest clones.

This receptor chain uses TRBV10-2 and TRBJ2-7, with 9 bases aligning to TRBD1. Source material: peripheral blood. This clonotype was sampled from an elderly woman with active or convalescent COVID-19. The nucleotide sequence reads TGCGCCAGCAAACTAACAGGGGGCGCGTCCTACGAGCAGTACTTC. Its product reads: CASKLTGGASYEQYF.